The rows below give T cell receptor beta chains drawn from one sample of a study of CD8 T cells in ankylosing spondylitis. MiXCR was run by TCRdb on the 5' RACE reads, yielding one entry per CDR3 protein. The profile shows under 250,000 distinct CDR3 sequences, 7.5% to 9.5% of them singletons. Sequencing used blood, either unsorted or a sorted T cell fraction (not recorded which). Every receptor here comes from a female donor with ankylosing spondylitis or in good health (not recorded which). Each CDR3 is given with its conserved first and last residue. A D gene is named only where the DNA matches it firmly. A row's size may be missing; if present it is once, few, many or a size class.

>-|TRBV29-1|TRBJ1-1|many
CSVVGRGRITEAFF
TGCAGCGTTGTGGGAAGAGGCCGAATCACTGAAGCTTTCTTT
>-|TRBV12-3/TRBV12-4|TRBJ1-3|many
CARPLRQGGRTSGNTIYF
TGTGCCAGACCCTTAAGGCAGGGTGGGCGAACCTCTGGAAACACCATATATTTT
>-|TRBV9|TRBJ2-5|-
CASSWRRGAQETQYF
TGTGCCAGCAGCTGGCGGCGGGGCGCCCAAGAGACCCAGTACTTC
>-|TRBV21-1|TRBJ2-7|many
CASSKTDAYEQYF
TGTGCCAGCAGCAAAACTGATGCCTACGAGCAGTACTTC
>-|TRBV4-2|TRBJ2-2|-
CASSPRGRTSNTGELFF
TGTGCCAGCAGCCCCCGGGGGCGAACCTCGAACACCGGGGAGCTGTTTTTT
>-|TRBV19|TRBJ1-5|many
CASSMGLPQQPQHF
TGTGCCAGTAGTATGGGACTTCCTCAGCAGCCCCAGCATTTT
>TRBD1|TRBV30|TRBJ2-1|few
CAWSNPGTGTREQFF
TGTGCCTGGAGTAACCCCGGGACAGGGACGCGGGAGCAGTTCTTC
>TRBD2|TRBV12-3/TRBV12-4|TRBJ2-1|many
CASSQARLAVFDEQFF
TGTGCCAGCAGCCAAGCCCGACTAGCCGTTTTTGATGAGCAGTTCTTC
>-|TRBV7-2|TRBJ2-3|many
CASSLGVGPSSTDTQYF
TGTGCCAGCAGCTTAGGGGTCGGGCCTTCCAGCACAGATACGCAGTATTTT
>-|TRBV7-9|TRBJ2-3|many
CASSLARRSFQTDTQYF
TGTGCCAGCAGCTTAGCGCGGAGGTCTTTCCAAACAGATACGCAGTATTTT
>-|TRBV7-8|TRBJ2-7|-
CASSRGAGLLDEQYF
TGTGCCAGCAGCCGTGGGGCAGGGCTTCTGGACGAGCAGTACTTC
>-|TRBV7-6|TRBJ2-1|many
CASSLGPGGGEGEQFF
TGTGCCAGCAGCTTAGGACCCGGAGGGGGCGAGGGTGAGCAGTTCTTC
>-|TRBV7-2|TRBJ2-2|-
CASTPGPYTGELFF
TGTGCCAGCACCCCCGGACCGTACACCGGGGAGCTGTTTTTT
>-|TRBV7-9|TRBJ2-3|many
CASSPVRGGVADTQYF
TGTGCCAGCAGCCCCGTCCGCGGCGGAGTTGCGGATACGCAGTATTTT
>TRBD2|TRBV7-2|TRBJ2-3|many
CASSLAGLVADTQYF
TGTGCCAGCAGCTTAGCGGGACTAGTGGCAGATACGCAGTATTTT
>TRBD2|TRBV3-1|TRBJ2-1|many
CASSRGTSGNEQFF
TGTGCCAGCAGCCGCGGGACTAGCGGTAATGAGCAGTTCTTC
>-|TRBV27|TRBJ1-2|many
CASSYGAAANYGYTF
TGTGCCAGCAGTTACGGGGCAGCCGCTAACTATGGCTACACCTTC
>-|TRBV5-1|TRBJ2-1|many
CASSLLQVYNEQFF
TGCGCCAGCAGCCTACTACAGGTATACAATGAGCAGTTCTTC
>TRBD2|TRBV2|TRBJ2-2|few
CASTRTSGYTGELFF
TGTGCCAGCACCCGGACTAGCGGATACACCGGGGAGCTGTTTTTT
>-|TRBV28|TRBJ2-5|many
CASSFNQRETQYF
TGTGCCAGCAGTTTTAATCAACGGGAGACCCAGTACTTC
>-|TRBV29-1|TRBJ1-2|many
CSVAADYGYTF
TGCAGCGTTGCCGCGGACTATGGCTACACCTTC
>TRBD2|TRBV5-1|TRBJ2-4|many
CASSRGVAGPNIQYF
TGCGCCAGCAGCCGTGGGGTAGCGGGTCCAAACATTCAGTACTTC
>-|TRBV20-1|TRBJ2-7|many
CSQQGGVLGYEQYF
TGCAGTCAACAGGGGGGGGTGTTAGGGTACGAGCAGTACTTC
>-|TRBV6-5|TRBJ2-3|many
CASSYSRRAGDTQYF
TGTGCCAGCAGTTACTCCCGGAGGGCCGGGGATACGCAGTATTTT
>TRBD1|TRBV19|TRBJ2-5|many
CASSGSGTGDSETQYF
TGTGCCAGTAGTGGATCCGGGACAGGCGATTCGGAGACCCAGTACTTC
>-|TRBV13|TRBJ1-2|-
CASSLRGINYGYTF
TGTGCCAGCAGCTTACGGGGGATCAACTATGGCTACACCTTC
>-|TRBV7-2|TRBJ1-5|-
CASSLGQVNQPQHF
TGTGCCAGCAGCTTAGGGCAGGTCAATCAGCCCCAGCATTTT
>TRBD2|TRBV29-1|TRBJ2-3|many
CSVEGLAGSSSTDTQYF
TGCAGCGTTGAAGGACTAGCGGGATCATCAAGCACAGATACGCAGTATTTT
>TRBD2|TRBV4-2|TRBJ2-1|-
CASSLQGWTSGSHNEQFF
TGTGCCAGCAGCCTACAAGGGTGGACTAGCGGGAGTCACAATGAGCAGTTCTTC
>-|TRBV6-5|TRBJ2-1|many
CASSYSAGPYNEQFF
TGTGCCAGCAGTTACTCAGCGGGCCCCTACAATGAGCAGTTCTTC
>-|TRBV6-2/TRBV6-3|TRBJ2-1|-
CASSHSRVVYNEQFF
TGTGCCAGCAGCCACAGTCGGGTTGTATACAATGAGCAGTTCTTC
>-|TRBV27|TRBJ2-5|many
CASSPPTGETQYF
TGTGCCAGCAGTCCCCCCACTGGAGAGACCCAGTACTTC
>-|TRBV18|TRBJ2-1|many
CASSTPAVDSREQFF
TGTGCCAGCTCAACCCCCGCAGTGGATAGTCGTGAGCAGTTCTTC
>-|TRBV28|TRBJ1-4|many
CASSQPAQRRYEKLFF
TGTGCCAGCAGCCAACCCGCACAGCGCCGATATGAAAAACTGTTTTTT
>-|TRBV5-1|TRBJ1-1|many
CASSSQTVPAPTEAFF
TGCGCCAGCAGCTCCCAGACAGTGCCGGCCCCCACTGAAGCTTTCTTT
>-|TRBV11-2|TRBJ2-6|many
CASSLVMGGAGANVLTF
TGTGCCAGCAGCTTAGTCATGGGGGGCGCTGGGGCCAACGTCCTGACTTTC
>-|TRBV20-1|TRBJ2-3|many
CSAPSSADTQYF
TGCAGTGCCCCCTCTAGCGCAGATACGCAGTATTTT
>TRBD2|TRBV19|TRBJ2-7|many
CASSYGTTYEQYF
TGTGCCAGTAGTTATGGGACTACCTACGAGCAGTACTTC
>-|TRBV30|TRBJ2-5|many
CAWSVRVRRRGETQYF
TGTGCCTGGAGTGTACGGGTTCGTAGGAGGGGAGAGACCCAGTACTTC
>TRBD1|TRBV5-6|TRBJ2-5|many
CASRLTGLETQYF
TGTGCCAGCAGGCTGACAGGGTTAGAGACCCAGTACTTC
>-|TRBV2|TRBJ1-4|-
CAFCFLVIGQLELNEKLFF
TGTGCCTTCTGTTTCCTTGTTATCGGCCAGTTGGAGCTTAATGAAAAACTGTTTTTT
>-|TRBV29-1|TRBJ2-5|many
CSVGVKETQYF
TGCAGCGTTGGGGTCAAGGAGACCCAGTACTTC
>-|TRBV24-1|TRBJ2-1|many
CATSDLRSPRANEQFF
TGTGCCACCAGTGATTTAAGATCGCCCCGGGCCAATGAGCAGTTCTTC
>-|TRBV13|TRBJ2-1|-
CASTPRPRGYGEQFF
TGTGCCAGCACCCCCCGCCCAAGGGGTTACGGTGAGCAGTTCTTC
>-|TRBV7-9|TRBJ2-3|many
CASSLAGATDTQYF
TGTGCCAGCAGCTTGGCGGGTGCCACAGATACGCAGTATTTT
>TRBD1|TRBV29-1|TRBJ1-1|many
CSAIYDRATEAFF
TGCAGCGCCATTTACGACAGGGCCACTGAAGCTTTCTTT
>-|TRBV12-3/TRBV12-4|TRBJ1-4|-
CASTWGGPTSGLFF
TGTGCCAGCACCTGGGGAGGACCCACTAGCGGGCTGTTTTTT